This T cell receptor (beta chain) was recovered during a study of blood T cell repertoires in COVID-19. Study information: T cells, B-cell-depleted T cells, or PBMCs supplied cDNA or gDNA.

Profiled with immunoSEQ multiplex PCR; TCRdb holds only in-frame clones, not every one. This sample has about 270,000 clones; less than 90% occur once, and the top ten carry about 3%. V was pared by 1 base and J by 0 bases, with 18 bases between. CDR1 and CDR2 (germline): SGHTA, FQGTGA. The CDR3 spans 18 residues. Sample: PBMCs or T cells enriched from blood (not recorded which). This chain joins TRBV7-3 and TRBJ1-1; D remains unclear. The sequence came from a woman in her forties or fifties who had recovered from COVID-19. The CDR3: CASSLMSLGGSMNTEAFF. The CDR3 DNA is TGTGCCAGCAGCTTAATGTCTTTGGGAGGATCCATGAACACTGAAGCTTTCTTT. Based on the CDR3 plus reference TRBV7-3 and TRBJ1-1, the full variable domain is GAGVSQTPSNKVTEKGKYVELRCDPISGHTALYWYRQSLGQGPEFLIYFQGTGAADDSGLPNDRFFAVRPEGSVSTLKIQRTERGDSAVYLCASSLMSLGGSMNTEAFFGQGTRLTVV.